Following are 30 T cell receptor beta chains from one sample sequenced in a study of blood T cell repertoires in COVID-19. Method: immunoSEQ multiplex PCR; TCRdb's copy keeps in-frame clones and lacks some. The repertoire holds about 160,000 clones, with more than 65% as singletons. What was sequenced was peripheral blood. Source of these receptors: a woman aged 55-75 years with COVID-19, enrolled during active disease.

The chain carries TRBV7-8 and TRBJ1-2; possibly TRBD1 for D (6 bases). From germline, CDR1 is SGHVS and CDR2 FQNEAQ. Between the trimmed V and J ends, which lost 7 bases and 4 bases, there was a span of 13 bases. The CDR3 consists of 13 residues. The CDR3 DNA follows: TGTGCCAGCACGCTTGCAGGGGCCTATGGCTACACCTTC. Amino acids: CASTLAGAYGYTF.

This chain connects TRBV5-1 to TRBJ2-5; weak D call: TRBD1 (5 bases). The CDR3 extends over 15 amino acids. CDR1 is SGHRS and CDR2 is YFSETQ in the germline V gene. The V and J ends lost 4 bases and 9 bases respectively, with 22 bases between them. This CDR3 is CASSTDLLVGLAQYF. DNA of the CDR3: TGCGCCAGCAGCACAGATCTCTTGGTGGGGCTGGCCCAGTACTTC.

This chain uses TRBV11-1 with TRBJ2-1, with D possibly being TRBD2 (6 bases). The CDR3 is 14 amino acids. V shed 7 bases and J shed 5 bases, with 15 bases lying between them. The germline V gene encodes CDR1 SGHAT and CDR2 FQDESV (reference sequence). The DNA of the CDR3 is TGTGCCAGCATGGAGGGGTTGGCTAACAATGAGCAGTTCTTC. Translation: CASMEGLANNEQFF.

The CDR3 nucleotides are TGCGCCAGCAGCTCCGACAGGGGGCCCCAAGAGACCCAGTACTTC. Residues: CASSSDRGPQETQYF. V gene TRBV5-1 combines with J gene TRBJ2-5; 10 nucleotides agree with TRBD1. V gave up 3 bases and J gave up 1 base; unmatched junction bases: 3. The germline CDR1 and CDR2 sequences are SGHRS and YFSETQ. The CDR3 runs 15 residues.

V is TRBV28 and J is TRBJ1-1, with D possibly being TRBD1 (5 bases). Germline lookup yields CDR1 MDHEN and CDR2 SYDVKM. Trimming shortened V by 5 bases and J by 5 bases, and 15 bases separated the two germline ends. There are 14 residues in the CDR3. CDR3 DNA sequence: TGTGCCAGCAGTCACGACAGCCGGGCAACTGAAGCTTTCTTT. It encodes CASSHDSRATEAFF.

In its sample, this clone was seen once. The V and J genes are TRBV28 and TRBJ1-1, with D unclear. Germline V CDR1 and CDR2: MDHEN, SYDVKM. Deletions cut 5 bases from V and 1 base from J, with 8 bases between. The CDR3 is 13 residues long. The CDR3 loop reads CASSLPRNTEAFF. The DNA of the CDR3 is TGTGCCAGCAGTCTACCGAGGAACACTGAAGCTTTCTTT.

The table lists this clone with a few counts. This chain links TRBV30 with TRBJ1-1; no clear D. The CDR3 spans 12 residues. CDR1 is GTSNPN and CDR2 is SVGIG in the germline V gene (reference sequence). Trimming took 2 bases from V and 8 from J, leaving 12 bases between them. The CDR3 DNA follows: TGTGCCTGGAGTCGGGGTAACGGGGAAGCTTTCTTT. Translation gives CAWSRGNGEAFF.

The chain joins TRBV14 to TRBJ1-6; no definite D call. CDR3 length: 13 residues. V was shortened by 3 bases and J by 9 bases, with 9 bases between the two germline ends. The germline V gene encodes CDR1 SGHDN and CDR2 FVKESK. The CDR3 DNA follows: TGTGCCAGCAGCCAGACTCGTCCTTCACCCCTCCACTTT. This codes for CASSQTRPSPLHF.

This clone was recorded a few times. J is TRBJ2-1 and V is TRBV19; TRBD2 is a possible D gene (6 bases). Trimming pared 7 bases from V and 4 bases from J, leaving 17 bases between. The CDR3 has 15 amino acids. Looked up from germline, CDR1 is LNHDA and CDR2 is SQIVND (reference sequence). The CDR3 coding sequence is TGTGCCAGTACTACAGAGGGGACTTTTTACAATGAGCAGTTCTTC. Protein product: CASTTEGTFYNEQFF.

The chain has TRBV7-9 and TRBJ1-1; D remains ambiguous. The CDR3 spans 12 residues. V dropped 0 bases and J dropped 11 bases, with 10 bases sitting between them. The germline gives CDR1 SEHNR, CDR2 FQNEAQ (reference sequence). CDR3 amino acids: CASSLARLGAFF. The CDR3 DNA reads TGTGCCAGCAGCTTAGCGCGACTTGGGGCTTTCTTT.

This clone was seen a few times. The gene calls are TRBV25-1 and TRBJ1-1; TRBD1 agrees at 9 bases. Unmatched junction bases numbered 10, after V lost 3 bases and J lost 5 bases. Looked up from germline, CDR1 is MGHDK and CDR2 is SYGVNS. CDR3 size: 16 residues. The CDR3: CASSDETGTGSTEAFF. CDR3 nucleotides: TGTGCCAGCAGTGATGAAACCGGGACAGGGTCTACTGAAGCTTTCTTT.

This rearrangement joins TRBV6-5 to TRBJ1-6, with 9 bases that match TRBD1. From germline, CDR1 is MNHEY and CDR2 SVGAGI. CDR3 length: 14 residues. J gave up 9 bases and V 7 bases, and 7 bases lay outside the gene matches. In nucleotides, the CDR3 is TGTGCCAGCACCTACGGGACAGGGCCTTCACCCCTCCACTTT. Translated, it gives CASTYGTGPSPLHF.

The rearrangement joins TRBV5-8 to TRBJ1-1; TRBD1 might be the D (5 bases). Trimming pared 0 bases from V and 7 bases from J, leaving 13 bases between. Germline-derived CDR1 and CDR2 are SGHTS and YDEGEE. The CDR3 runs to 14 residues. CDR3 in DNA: TGTGCCAGCAGCTTGGAAGGGGTGAGAGTTGAAGCTTTCTTT. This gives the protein CASSLEGVRVEAFF. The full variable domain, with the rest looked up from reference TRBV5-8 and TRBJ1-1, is EAGVTQSPTHLIKTRGQQATLRCSPISGHTSVYWYQQALGLGLQFLLWYDEGEERNRGNFPPRFSGRQFPNYSSELNVNALELEDSALYLCASSLEGVRVEAFFGQGTRLTVV.

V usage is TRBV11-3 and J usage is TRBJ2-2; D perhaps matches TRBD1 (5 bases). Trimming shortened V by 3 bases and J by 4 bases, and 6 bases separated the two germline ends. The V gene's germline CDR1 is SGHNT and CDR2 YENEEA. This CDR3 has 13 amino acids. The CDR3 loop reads CASSFDSTGELFF. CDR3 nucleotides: TGTGCCAGCAGCTTCGACAGCACCGGGGAGCTGTTTTTT.

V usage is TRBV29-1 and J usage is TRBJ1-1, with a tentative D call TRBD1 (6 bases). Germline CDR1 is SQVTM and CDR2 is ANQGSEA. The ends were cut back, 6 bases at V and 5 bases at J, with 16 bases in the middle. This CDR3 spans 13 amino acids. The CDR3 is CSVSLDRRTEAFF. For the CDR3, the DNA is TGCAGCGTGAGCCTAGACAGGCGAACTGAAGCTTTCTTT.

In DNA, the CDR3 is TGTGCCAGCAGCCGCGGACCAGGGCGGGGGTCTGAAGCTTTCTTT. This gives the protein CASSRGPGRGSEAFF. This chain uses TRBV7-2 with TRBJ1-1; weak D call: TRBD1 (5 bases). This CDR3 spans 15 amino acids. The V gene's germline CDR1 is SGHTA and CDR2 FQGNSA. Trimming shortened V by 5 bases and J by 6 bases, and 19 bases separated the two germline ends.

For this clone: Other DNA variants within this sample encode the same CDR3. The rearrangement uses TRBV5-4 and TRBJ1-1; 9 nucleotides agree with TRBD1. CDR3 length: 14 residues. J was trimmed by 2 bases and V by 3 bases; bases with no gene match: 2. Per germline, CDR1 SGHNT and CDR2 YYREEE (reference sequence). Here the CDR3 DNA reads TGTGCCAGCAGCTGGGACAGGGTAAACACTGAAGCTTTCTTT. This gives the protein CASSWDRVNTEAFF.

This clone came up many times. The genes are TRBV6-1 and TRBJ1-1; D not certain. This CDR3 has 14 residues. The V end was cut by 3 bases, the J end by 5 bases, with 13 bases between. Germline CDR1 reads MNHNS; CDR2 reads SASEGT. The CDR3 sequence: CASSDWGTGTEAFF. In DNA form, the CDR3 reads TGTGCCAGCAGTGATTGGGGTACGGGAACTGAAGCTTTCTTT.

As DNA, the CDR3 is TGTGCCAGCAGCCTCAAGTGGGCTGTACAAGAGACCCAGTACTTC. It yields the protein CASSLKWAVQETQYF. The rearrangement uses TRBV2 and TRBJ2-5; D remains unclear. The CDR3 loop spans 15 amino acids. Germline V lookup: CDR1 SNHLY, CDR2 FYNNEI. Trimming left V 6 bases short and J 2 bases short, with 16 bases between.

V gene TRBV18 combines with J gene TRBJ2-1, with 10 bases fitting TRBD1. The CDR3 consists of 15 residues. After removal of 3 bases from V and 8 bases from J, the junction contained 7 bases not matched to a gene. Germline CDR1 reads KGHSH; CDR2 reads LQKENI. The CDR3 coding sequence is TGTGCCAGCTCACCCGGGACAGGGGTTCCACATGAGCAGTTCTTC. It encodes CASSPGTGVPHEQFF.

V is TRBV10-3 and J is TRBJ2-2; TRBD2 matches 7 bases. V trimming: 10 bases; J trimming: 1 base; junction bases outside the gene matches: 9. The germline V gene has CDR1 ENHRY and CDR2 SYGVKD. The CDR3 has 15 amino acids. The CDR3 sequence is CATRAGTKNTGELFF. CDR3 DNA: TGTGCCACCCGCGCGGGGACTAAGAACACCGGGGAGCTGTTTTTT.

This chain's CDR3 is CASSKREAYGYTF. CDR3 nucleotide sequence: TGTGCCAGTAGTAAGAGGGAAGCATATGGCTACACCTTC. The chain joins TRBV19 to TRBJ1-2; D gene ambiguous. V dropped 4 bases and J dropped 5 bases, with 11 bases sitting between them. Germline V lookup: CDR1 LNHDA, CDR2 SQIVND (reference sequence). The CDR3 is made up of 13 amino acids.

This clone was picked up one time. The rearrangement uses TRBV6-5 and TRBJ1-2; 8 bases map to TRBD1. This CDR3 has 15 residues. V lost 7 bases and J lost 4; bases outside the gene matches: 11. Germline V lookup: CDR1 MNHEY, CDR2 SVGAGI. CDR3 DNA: TGTGCCAGCAAAACGTCTCAGGACAGGGTCTATGGCTACACCTTC. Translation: CASKTSQDRVYGYTF.

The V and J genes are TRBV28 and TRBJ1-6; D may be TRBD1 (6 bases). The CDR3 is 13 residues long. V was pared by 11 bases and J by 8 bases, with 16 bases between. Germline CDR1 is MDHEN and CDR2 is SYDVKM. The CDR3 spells CAARGSRDSPLHF. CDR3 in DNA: TGTGCCGCGAGGGGGTCGAGGGATTCACCCCTCCACTTT.

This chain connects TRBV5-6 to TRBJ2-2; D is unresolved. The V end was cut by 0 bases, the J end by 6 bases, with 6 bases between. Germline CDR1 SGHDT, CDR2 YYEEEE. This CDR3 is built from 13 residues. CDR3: CASSLGSSGELFF. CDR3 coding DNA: TGTGCCAGCAGCTTGGGAAGCTCCGGGGAGCTGTTTTTT.

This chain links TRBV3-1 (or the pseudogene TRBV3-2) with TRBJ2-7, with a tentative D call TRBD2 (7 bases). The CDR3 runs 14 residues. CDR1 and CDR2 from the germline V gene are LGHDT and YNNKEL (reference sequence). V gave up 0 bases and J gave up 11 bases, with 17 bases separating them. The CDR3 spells CASSQEFRRGREYF. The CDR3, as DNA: TGTGCCAGCAGCCAAGAGTTTCGTAGGGGGAGGGAGTACTTC.

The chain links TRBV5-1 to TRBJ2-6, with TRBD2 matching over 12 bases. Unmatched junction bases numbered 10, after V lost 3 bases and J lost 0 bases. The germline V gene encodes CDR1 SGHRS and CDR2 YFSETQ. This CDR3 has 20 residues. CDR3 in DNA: TGCGCCAGCAGCTCTTCGAACGGACTAGCGGGGCGCTCTGGGGCCAACGTCCTGACTTTC. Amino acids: CASSSSNGLAGRSGANVLTF.

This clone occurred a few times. This chain's CDR3 is CASSVGHHGDTEAFF. The CDR3 DNA reads as TGTGCCAGCAGCGTAGGACATCACGGGGACACTGAAGCTTTCTTT. The chain employs TRBV9 and TRBJ1-1; D remains unclear. Germline values: CDR1 SGDLS, CDR2 YYNGEE. CDR3 length: 15 amino acids. V was pared by 0 bases and J by 3 bases, with 12 bases between.

The DNA for the CDR3 is TGTGCCAGCAGCCAAGATTCGTCTACCTACGAGCAGTACTTC. It codes for CASSQDSSTYEQYF. This chain links TRBV14 with TRBJ2-7, with no clear D. V was clipped by 0 bases and J by 2 bases, with 8 bases between them. Germline loops: CDR1 SGHDN, CDR2 FVKESK. The CDR3 is 14 residues long.

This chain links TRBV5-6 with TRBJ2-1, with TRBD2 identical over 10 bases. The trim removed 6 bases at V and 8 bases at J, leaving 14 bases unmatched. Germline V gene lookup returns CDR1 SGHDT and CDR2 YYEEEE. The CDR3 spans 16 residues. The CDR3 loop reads CASTSPGTSAIDEQFF. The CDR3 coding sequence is TGTGCCAGCACCTCCCCCGGGACTAGCGCGATAGATGAGCAGTTCTTC. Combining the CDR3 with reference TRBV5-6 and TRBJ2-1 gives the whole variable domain DAGVTQSPTHLIKTRGQQVTLRCSPKSGHDTVSWYQQALGQGPQFIFQYYEEEERQRGNFPDRFSGHQFPNYSSELNVNALLLGDSALYLCASTSPGTSAIDEQFFGPGTRLTVL.